Following are 13 T cell receptor beta chains from one sample sequenced in a study of graft-versus-host responses after intestinal transplantation. The repertoire was sequenced with immunoSEQ multiplex PCR; TCRdb's copy has only in-frame clones and lacks some. The data hold over 80,000 clones, with 75% to 95% observed a single time. Antigens for these TCRs are unknown. Specimen: unstimulated CD4+ T cells sorted from spleen or lymph node cells, collected before transplant. The receptors here all came from a human donor who was the organ donor for an intestinal transplant.

The chain joins TRBV27 to TRBJ1-6; 10 bases are a match to TRBD1. Per the germline V gene, CDR1 is MNHEY and CDR2 is SMNVEV (reference sequence). The CDR3 contains 14 residues. With 5 bases clipped from V and 9 bases from J, the junction kept 4 bases outside the gene matches. The CDR3 bases are TGTGCCAGCAGTCCCGGACAGGGGGGTTCACCCCTCCACTTT. Amino acids: CASSPGQGGSPLHF.

The chain links TRBV19 to TRBJ1-2; 8 nucleotides line up with TRBD1. The V gene end was trimmed by 2 bases and the J gene end by 2 bases; junction bases not matched to a gene: 4. Germline V gives CDR1 LNHDA, CDR2 SQIVND (reference sequence). This CDR3 contains 15 residues. DNA of the CDR3: TGTGCCAGTAGTATAATACGGGACAGGAACTATGGCTACACCTTC. Translating it yields CASSIIRDRNYGYTF.

The chain links TRBV5-1 to TRBJ1-2; possible D gene TRBD1, 5 bases. Between the trimmed V and J ends, which lost 4 bases and 8 bases, there was a span of 15 bases. There are 13 residues in the CDR3. Germline CDR1 reads SGHRS; CDR2 reads YFSETQ. The CDR3 spells CASSQDSVWGYTF. As DNA, the CDR3 is TGCGCCAGCAGCCAAGACAGCGTCTGGGGCTACACCTTC.

The chain combines TRBV4-1 with TRBJ2-5, with TRBD2 matching 14 bases. With 1 base clipped from V and 4 bases from J, the junction kept 8 bases outside the gene matches. The CDR3 length is 18 residues. In germline, CDR1 is MGHRA, CDR2 YSYEKL. CDR3 amino acids: CASSQGLAGGPGGETQYF. The CDR3 bases are TGCGCCAGCAGCCAAGGACTAGCGGGGGGGCCGGGCGGAGAGACCCAGTACTTC.

The genes are TRBV9 and TRBJ2-2, with 7 bases fitting TRBD1. In germline, CDR1 is SGDLS, CDR2 YYNGEE. V shed 3 bases, J shed 3 bases, and the junction held 5 bases outside the gene matches. The CDR3 has 15 residues. The CDR3 bases are TGTGCCAGCAGCGGGGGAAGGGGGCACACCGGGGAGCTGTTTTTT. This gives the protein CASSGGRGHTGELFF.

This clone was found once. The V gene is TRBV4-1, the J gene TRBJ2-7; 7 bases map to TRBD1. There are 15 residues in the CDR3. Germline V gives CDR1 MGHRA, CDR2 YSYEKL. The V gene end was trimmed by 4 bases and the J gene end by 2 bases; junction bases not matched to a gene: 8. CDR3 DNA sequence: TGCGCCAGCAGCCTTGGCCGACAGGGTCCCTACGAGCAGTACTTC. Residues: CASSLGRQGPYEQYF.

The chain carries TRBV6-1 and TRBJ2-3; no clear D gene. Looked up from germline, CDR1 is MNHNS and CDR2 is SASEGT. The CDR3 consists of 13 residues. V lost 3 bases to trimming and J lost 6 bases, with 10 bases between them. This chain's CDR3 is CASSDPPRDTQYF. The CDR3 region has the DNA TGTGCCAGCAGTGATCCCCCCCGGGATACGCAGTATTTT.

This clone has a single count. The chain uses TRBV18 and TRBJ1-2; 7 bases map to TRBD1. Germline trimming cut 6 bases from V and 4 bases from J; bases unmatched to any gene: 5. The germline V gene encodes CDR1 KGHSH and CDR2 LQKENI. This CDR3 spans 13 amino acids. DNA for the CDR3: TGTGCCAGCTCCCCGGACAGGCTCTATGGCTACACCTTC. As protein: CASSPDRLYGYTF.

The rearrangement joins TRBV6-5 to TRBJ2-7; the D is unclear. The CDR3 runs to 13 residues. V lost 2 bases, J lost 2 bases, and 7 bases lay in between. CDR1 and CDR2 from the germline V gene are MNHEY and SVGAGI. CDR3 sequence (DNA): TGTGCCAGCAGTTACGGCAGTCCCTACGAGCAGTACTTC. It is translated as CASSYGSPYEQYF.

The V gene is TRBV2, the J gene TRBJ1-2, with D possibly matching TRBD1 (5 bases). V lost 6 bases and J lost 0, with 11 bases in between. The CDR3 consists of 14 residues. Per germline, CDR1 SNHLY and CDR2 FYNNEI. CDR3: CASRRGGANYGYTF. The CDR3, as DNA: TGTGCCAGCAGGCGGGGGGGGGCTAACTATGGCTACACCTTC.

J is TRBJ1-2 and V is TRBV28; D remains ambiguous. Germline-derived CDR1 and CDR2 are MDHEN and SYDVKM. The CDR3 loop spans 15 amino acids. V dropped 7 bases and J dropped 2 bases, with 17 bases sitting between them. CDR3: CASTRGLGGNYGYTF. CDR3 DNA sequence: TGTGCCAGCACCCGAGGGCTCGGCGGGAACTATGGCTACACCTTC.

The chain couples TRBV6-1 to TRBJ2-7, with D maybe TRBD2 (5 bases). The germline V gene has CDR1 MNHNS and CDR2 SASEGT. V dropped 4 bases and J dropped 11 bases, with 18 bases sitting between them. There are 13 residues in the CDR3. The CDR3 nucleotides read TGTGCCAGCAGTGTCTCCGGCGCGGGCATGGAGTACTTC. Translating it yields CASSVSGAGMEYF.

The chain uses TRBV5-4 and TRBJ2-7, with D maybe TRBD2 (5 bases). V dropped 5 bases and J dropped 5 bases, with 17 bases sitting between them. CDR1 and CDR2 (germline): SGHNT, YYREEE (reference sequence). This CDR3 is built from 14 residues. Written as DNA, the CDR3 is TGTGCCAGCAGGCCCCGATCCGGGGTCCACGAGCAGTACTTC. Amino acids: CASRPRSGVHEQYF.